Below are 26 T cell receptor beta chains sequenced from a single sample in a study of HIV-infected patients and healthy controls. Roughly three months, about 14 weeks, into antiretroviral therapy, follow-up blood was collected. No cell fractionation was done, so the repertoire covers all unsorted peripheral blood T cells. 450 to 600 ng RNA was reverse transcribed with alpha and beta constant-region primers. Each of the alpha and beta chains got its own library through chain-specific third strand synthesis with indices. TCRdb re-called the 5' RACE reads through MiXCR, storing one row per CDR3 protein. The sample contains 7,900 or so distinct CDR3 sequences, 6% to 8% of which appear only once. Sequencing was performed on blood, taken during antiretroviral therapy. All receptors derive from an adult with HIV infection.

There are many counts of this clonotype. This beta chain lies outside the target of a library built for alpha chains; its clone size means little. The chain couples TRBV7-9 to TRBJ2-7, with 7 nucleotides matching TRBD1. CDR1 SEHNR and CDR2 FQNEAQ come from the germline V gene (reference sequence). V was clipped by 4 bases and J by 0 bases; unmatched bases: 3. The CDR3 runs 14 residues. DNA for the CDR3: TGTGCCAGCAGCTCGACAGGGTTCTCCTACGAGCAGTACTTC. Residues: CASSSTGFSYEQYF.

The table lists this clonotype with many counts. The size of this beta chain means little, since it is a stray read in a library made for alpha chains. The rearrangement joins TRBV5-1 to TRBJ2-3, with TRBD1 matching 7 bases. This CDR3 spans 16 amino acids. J gave up 1 base and V 4 bases, and 9 bases lay outside the gene matches. Germline CDR1 and CDR2: SGHRS and YFSETQ. The CDR3 loop reads CASSLHDRAGTDTQYF. As DNA, the CDR3 is TGCGCCAGCAGCCTCCACGACAGGGCGGGCACAGATACGCAGTATTTT. The whole variable domain, remainder taken from reference TRBV5-1 and TRBJ2-3, is KAGVTQTPRYLIKTRGQQVTLSCSPISGHRSVSWYQQTPGQGLQFLFEYFSETQRNKGNFPGRFSGRQFSNSRSEMNVSTLELGDSALYLCASSLHDRAGTDTQYFGPGTRLTVL.

Judged by abundance, this clonotype is medium-sized. This beta chain appears as a stray read in a library generated for alpha chains; its size is not informative. V gene TRBV6-1 combines with J gene TRBJ2-7, with 8 positions matching TRBD1. Germline CDR1 and CDR2: MNHNS and SASEGT. The junction had 5 bases not matched to a gene; V was cut back by 4 bases and J by 3 bases. The CDR3 runs 14 residues. The CDR3 DNA reads as TGTGCCAGCAGTGGGAACAGGGGGGACTACGAGCAGTACTTC. Its translation: CASSGNRGDYEQYF.

By sample fraction, this clonotype is medium-sized. As an off-target read in a library built for alpha chains, this beta chain has a frequency of little significance. The chain couples TRBV24-1 to TRBJ2-1; 8 bases map to TRBD1. The CDR3 spans 16 residues. V lost 6 bases and J lost 4; bases outside the gene matches: 10. The germline CDR1 and CDR2 sequences are KGHDR and SFDVKD. The CDR3 sequence is CATSRDRSRGYNEQFF. Written as DNA, the CDR3 is TGTGCCACCAGTCGGGACAGGTCGAGGGGTTACAATGAGCAGTTCTTC.

This clonotype has a count of ten or more. For a library built for alpha chains, this beta chain is a stray read; little rests on its size. The V gene is TRBV20-1, the J gene TRBJ2-3, with 8 bases that match TRBD2. Germline loops: CDR1 DFQATT, CDR2 SNEGSKA (reference sequence). V was clipped by 0 bases and J by 2 bases; unmatched bases: 4. The CDR3 covers 15 residues. The CDR3 protein is CSARDLLADTDTQYF. CDR3 DNA sequence: TGCAGTGCTAGAGACCTACTAGCGGACACAGATACGCAGTATTTT.

As to this clonotype: Possible read error: a much larger clone is one base away. The library was prepared for alpha chains; this beta chain is a stray read, so its frequency means little. The chain uses TRBV11-2 and TRBJ2-7, with no clear D. Germline V gene lookup returns CDR1 SGHAT and CDR2 FQNNGV. The CDR3 runs 12 residues. The germline V and J ends were trimmed by 5 bases and 3 bases, with 8 bases remaining between them. The CDR3 DNA reads as TGTGCCAGCAGCCTATCCGACTACGAGCAGTACTTC. This gives the protein CASSLSDYEQYF.

At least ten counts were recorded for this clonotype. This beta chain appears as a stray read in a library generated for alpha chains; its size is not informative. This rearrangement joins TRBV2 to TRBJ2-7, with D perhaps being TRBD1 or TRBD2 (5 bases each). The germline V gene encodes CDR1 SNHLY and CDR2 FYNNEI. CDR3 length equals 14 residues. V was cut by 6 bases and J by 3 bases, with 15 bases left in between. The CDR3 reads CASRVRDGRYEQYF. The CDR3, as DNA: TGTGCCAGCAGAGTCCGGGACGGGCGCTACGAGCAGTACTTC.

There are many counts of this clonotype. The library was built for alpha chains, so this beta chain is an off-target read and its size means little. The rearrangement links TRBV10-3 to TRBJ2-5; D is ambiguous. CDR3 length equals 14 residues. Germline V lookup: CDR1 ENHRY, CDR2 SYGVKD. V was clipped by 2 bases and J by 6 bases, with 13 bases between them. The CDR3 coding sequence is TGTGCCATCAGTGAGGTCCCCGAAGCGAAGACCCAGTACTTC. Residues: CAISEVPEAKTQYF.

This clonotype is labeled as medium-sized. This beta chain came through as a stray read in a library set up for alpha chains, and its size says little. The rearrangement links TRBV6-5 to TRBJ1-3; D gene uncertain. Germline CDR1 is MNHEY and CDR2 is SVGAGI. Trimming shortened V by 6 bases and J by 0 bases, and 18 bases separated the two germline ends. The CDR3 has 17 residues. CDR3 bases: TGTGCCAGCAGCAAAGAGGGTCAGAGGAGCTCTGGAAACACCATATATTTT. Its translation is CASSKEGQRSSGNTIYF.

This clonotype came up many times. Since the library was made to target alpha chains, this beta chain is a stray read and its abundance is not meaningful. The chain joins TRBV6-1 to TRBJ2-1; D is unclear. V was cut by 2 bases and J by 4 bases, with 9 bases left in between. CDR1 is MNHNS and CDR2 is SASEGT in the germline V gene. The length of the CDR3 is 14 residues. CDR3 sequence reads: CASSEWSSYNEQFF. CDR3 sequence (DNA): TGTGCCAGCAGTGAATGGTCGTCTTACAATGAGCAGTTCTTC.

Turning to this clonotype: This beta chain is off target for a library built for alpha chains, so its abundance means little. J is TRBJ2-7 and V is TRBV27, with D perhaps matching TRBD1 (5 bases). V gave up 10 bases and J gave up 3 bases, with 10 bases separating them. The CDR3 is made up of 11 amino acids. Germline loops: CDR1 MNHEY, CDR2 SMNVEV (reference sequence). The CDR3 here is CATTDSYEQYF. The CDR3 DNA sequence: TGTGCCACCACCGACAGCTACGAGCAGTACTTC.

This clonotype rates as medium-sized. In a library made to pick up alpha chains, this beta chain is a stray read with a size that means little. The gene calls are TRBV20-1 and TRBJ2-1, with D hard to call. The V gene lost 1 base and the J gene lost 3 bases, with 7 bases spanning the gap. The CDR3 length is 13 residues. The germline gives CDR1 DFQATT, CDR2 SNEGSKA (reference sequence). DNA of the CDR3: TGCAGTGCTAGAGGACTGATCTACAATGAGCAGTTCTTC. This sequence encodes CSARGLIYNEQFF.

This clonotype was picked up many times. Found in a library prepared for alpha chains, this beta chain is an off-target read, and its abundance has little meaning. This sequence joins TRBV19 and TRBJ2-2; 7 nucleotides agree with TRBD1. CDR3 size: 15 residues. The J segment lost 7 bases and the V segment lost 7 bases, leaving 12 bases of the junction unmatched. Germline lookup yields CDR1 LNHDA and CDR2 SQIVND (reference sequence). Here the CDR3 DNA reads TGTGCCAGTACCGGGACAGCCCAGTGGAACGGGGAGCTGTTTTTT. Its translation: CASTGTAQWNGELFF.

This clonotype was seen at least ten times. This beta chain is off target for a library built for alpha chains, so its abundance means little. The chain has TRBV5-5 and TRBJ2-3; the match to TRBD2 covers 16 bases. CDR3 length equals 18 residues. V gave up 1 base and J gave up 3 bases; unmatched junction bases: 5. Per germline, CDR1 SGHKS and CDR2 YYEKEE (reference sequence). The CDR3 nucleotides read TGTGCCAGCAGCTTGAAGGGACTAGCGGGAGGGCCTACAGATACGCAGTATTTT. The encoded protein is CASSLKGLAGGPTDTQYF.

This clonotype qualifies as medium-sized (0.01 to 0.1%). This beta chain is a stray sequence in a library constructed for alpha chains; its clone size is not meaningful. V gene TRBV7-9 combines with J gene TRBJ2-6, with unresolved D. Trimming cost V 4 bases and J 4 bases, with 5 bases left between them. Germline V gives CDR1 SEHNR, CDR2 FQNEAQ (reference sequence). This CDR3 comprises 13 residues. The CDR3 sequence: CASSSIGANVLTF. CDR3 coding DNA: TGTGCCAGCAGCTCCATAGGGGCCAACGTCCTGACTTTC.

Comment on this clonotype: This beta chain lies outside the target of a library built for alpha chains; its clone size means little. This rearrangement joins TRBV7-8 to TRBJ2-2, with 8 nucleotides matching TRBD2. The germline V gene has CDR1 SGHVS and CDR2 FQNEAQ. The CDR3 consists of 15 residues. With V trimmed by 6 bases and J by 6 bases, 9 bases remained unmatched. CDR3 region: CASSQSGGRSGELFF. The CDR3 nucleotides read TGTGCCAGCAGTCAATCGGGGGGGCGGTCCGGGGAGCTGTTTTTT.

This clonotype was observed at least ten times. Little can be read into the size of this beta chain, an off-target read in a library designed for alpha chains. V is TRBV28 and J is TRBJ2-3; weak D call: TRBD1 (6 bases). Trimming pared 4 bases from V and 0 bases from J, leaving 17 bases between. CDR1 is MDHEN, CDR2 SYDVKM, per germline. The CDR3 length is 17 residues. The CDR3 loop is CASSSIGTLISTDTQYF. The CDR3 bases are TGTGCCAGCAGTTCCATAGGGACACTGATTAGCACAGATACGCAGTATTTT.

This clonotype was seen ten or more times. A library made for alpha chains picked up this beta chain off target, so its size means little. The chain has TRBV20-1 and TRBJ2-7, with 10 bases fitting TRBD1. Germline CDR1 reads DFQATT; CDR2 reads SNEGSKA (reference sequence). V lost 1 base and J lost 5; bases outside the gene matches: 11. The CDR3 loop spans 16 amino acids. CDR3 in DNA: TGCAGTGCTAGAGGTCTTACCGGACAGGGGGGGCACGAGCAGTACTTC. Translating gives CSARGLTGQGGHEQYF.

This clonotype came up many times. For a library built for alpha chains, this beta chain is a stray read; little rests on its size. The CDR3 spells CASSLAQLAGGYTQYF. The CDR3 DNA reads as TGTGCCAGCAGCTTAGCCCAACTAGCGGGAGGATATACGCAGTATTTT. The chain couples TRBV7-9 to TRBJ2-3, with 12 bases that match TRBD2. Germline trimming cut 0 bases from V and 7 bases from J; bases unmatched to any gene: 5. Germline CDR1 and CDR2: SEHNR and FQNEAQ (reference sequence). CDR3 length: 16 amino acids.

This clonotype is termed medium-sized. This beta chain represents an off-target read in a library built for alpha chains; its size is of limited meaning. V gene TRBV4-1 combines with J gene TRBJ2-7; D is unclear. The CDR3 covers 11 residues. The germline V gene encodes CDR1 MGHRA and CDR2 YSYEKL. V dropped 1 base and J dropped 6 bases, with 4 bases sitting between them. The CDR3 loop reads CASSQGAEQYF. The CDR3 region has the DNA TGCGCCAGCAGCCAAGGGGCCGAGCAGTACTTC.

Ten or more counts support this clonotype. In a library made to pick up alpha chains, this beta chain is a stray read with a size that means little. V and J are TRBV5-5 and TRBJ2-4; D gene ambiguous. Germline V gives CDR1 SGHKS, CDR2 YYEKEE (reference sequence). The CDR3 totals 13 residues. Trimming stripped 0 bases from V and 8 bases from J, with 9 bases between. The CDR3 loop is CASSLVGPDIQYF. CDR3 coding DNA: TGTGCCAGCAGCTTGGTGGGCCCGGACATTCAGTACTTC.

By share, this clonotype ranks as medium-sized. This beta chain was picked up by a library intended for alpha chains and is off target, so its count carries little meaning. The gene calls are TRBV2 and TRBJ2-3; D remains ambiguous. The CDR3 has 15 residues. Trimming shortened V by 2 bases and J by 0 bases, and 9 bases separated the two germline ends. Germline loops: CDR1 SNHLY, CDR2 FYNNEI. CDR3 loop: CASSETPLSTDTQYF. DNA of the CDR3: TGTGCCAGCAGTGAAACGCCACTAAGCACAGATACGCAGTATTTT. Full variable domain (missing parts from reference TRBV2 and TRBJ2-3): EPEVTQTPSHQVTQMGQEVILRCVPISNHLYFYWYRQILGQKVEFLVSFYNNEISEKSEIFDDQFSVERPDGSNFTLKIRSTKLEDSAMYFCASSETPLSTDTQYFGPGTRLTVL.

This clonotype was picked up many times. Found in a library prepared for alpha chains, this beta chain is an off-target read, and its abundance has little meaning. This chain links TRBV12-3 or TRBV12-4 with TRBJ2-7; 7 bases align to TRBD1. V lost 5 bases to trimming and J lost 7 bases; unmatched junction nucleotides: 11. The CDR3 is 14 residues long. The CDR3 DNA reads TGTGCCAGCAGTACTCCGGGACAGCCTAGAGAGCAGTACTTC. Its translation is CASSTPGQPREQYF.

This clonotype showed up many times. A library prepared for alpha chains yielded this beta chain as an off-target read; its size is of little meaning. The chain joins TRBV6-5 to TRBJ1-1; 10 positions agree with TRBD1. V was pared by 6 bases and J by 6 bases, with 4 bases of the junction left unmatched. The germline gives CDR1 MNHEY, CDR2 SVGAGI. The CDR3 is 13 amino acids. CDR3 loop: CASRGTGAAEAFF. CDR3 sequence (DNA): TGTGCCAGCAGGGGGACAGGGGCGGCTGAAGCTTTCTTT.

This clonotype occurred a few times. This beta chain lies outside the target of a library built for alpha chains; its clone size means little. The chain employs TRBV4-2 and TRBJ2-3, with D possibly TRBD1 on 6 matching bases. The CDR3 runs 14 residues. V shed 2 bases and J shed 4 bases, with 10 bases lying between them. Germline CDR1 LGHNA, CDR2 YNFKEQ. The CDR3 is CASSQRGRADTQYF. The CDR3 bases are TGTGCCAGCAGCCAAAGGGGGAGAGCAGATACGCAGTATTTT.

This clonotype was counted at least ten times. This beta chain is an unintended read in a library built for alpha chains; its size means little. The rearrangement links TRBV6-2 or TRBV6-3 to TRBJ2-6; perhaps TRBD1 as D (5 bases). The length of the CDR3 is 16 residues. The ends were cut back, 2 bases at V and 0 bases at J, with 8 bases in the middle. Germline-derived CDR1 and CDR2 are MNHEY and SVGEGT. CDR3 in DNA: TGTGCCAGCAGTTACAGGGGAATCTCTGGGGCCAACGTCCTGACTTTC. Protein sequence: CASSYRGISGANVLTF.